This TCR beta chain was captured by sequencing in a study of cytomegalovirus exposure and HLA in healthy donors. General observations from the study: Productive rates of about 90% or about 30% were seen for most TCR beta V segments in an earlier analysis. A list of 150 or so TCR beta chains associated with cytomegalovirus was given. Specificity for CMV antigens was confirmed in vitro for a few of the CMV-associated chains. TCR beta V- and J-gene trimming, according to a later analysis, was linked to a missense DCLRE1C variant.

60 Vbeta and 13 Jbeta primers were used in PCR. The repertoire was sequenced with immunoSEQ multiplex PCR; TCRdb's copy has only in-frame clones and lacks some. This table has around 88,000 clones, roughly 70% appearing once. Comment on this clone: Antigen specificity is unknown.

The TCR was taken from a male donor in good health and CMV-seronegative. The sample consisted of PBMCs.

CDR3 residues: CASSPGGTGSQPQHF. In nucleotides, the CDR3 is TGTGCCAGCAGCCCGGGAGGGACAGGGAGTCAGCCCCAGCATTTT. V gene TRBV6-6 combines with J gene TRBJ1-5; 9 bases line up with TRBD1. Unmatched junction bases numbered 9, after V lost 6 bases and J lost 6 bases. The CDR3 runs 15 residues. CDR1 is MNHNY, CDR2 SVGAGI, per germline (reference sequence).